This entry features one T cell receptor beta chain sequence. The antigen remains undetermined. V was pared by 5 bases and J by 8 bases, with 15 bases between. This CDR3 is built from 13 residues. Germline loops: CDR1 SEHNR, CDR2 FQNEAQ (reference sequence). The source of the sample is a study of blood T cells in healthy people across ages. The study's findings and limits: Long-lived donors exceeded aged donors in naive CD4+ cells and diversity.

The use of a sample-barcoded 5' primer and a J-beta primer mix characterized a second PCR of about 7 to 12 cycles. TCRdb re-called the 5' RACE reads through MiXCR, storing one row per CDR3 protein. This table has hundreds of thousands of distinct CDR3 sequences, around 25% appearing once. These data were also filed under a second study, of T cells of mothers and their children. That work states: A few healthy Caucasian mothers, along with their six children, were the donors.

V and J are TRBV7-9 and TRBJ1-2, with D unclear. This TCR was sampled from a boy aged 10-17 years in good health. Sequencing was performed on blood. The CDR3 reads CASSRQDFWGYTF. CDR3 nucleotides: TGTGCCAGCAGCCGCCAGGATTTCTGGGGCTACACCTTC.